This T cell receptor (beta chain) is from a study of shared clonotypes between healthy human individuals. Regarding the study as a whole: It was expected that sequencing depth would affect clonotype sharing among donors. Non-shared clonotypes had lower generation probabilities than those shared by all four donors. A few donors shared 4.5% to 6.5% of their naive CD4 clonotypes.

Each subset's genomic DNA was shared equally among a number of immunoSEQ plates. Method: immunoSEQ multiplex PCR; TCRdb's copy keeps in-frame clones and lacks some. Of roughly 500,000 clones in the sample, around 95% are singletons; the top ten hold 0.055% to 0.075%. CDR3 size: 16 residues. The V and J ends lost 1 base and 1 base respectively, with 13 bases between them. Germline V CDR1 and CDR2: SGHTA, FQGNSA. Points on this clone: The antigen remains undetermined.

The chain couples TRBV7-2 to TRBJ1-1; the D gene is possibly TRBD1 (6 bases). This TCR came from a woman aged 25-40 years in good health. The sample comprised naive CD4+ T cells sorted from blood. This sample's subset: CD45RA+ positively selected. CDR3 protein: CASSLVGGPSNTEAFF. The CDR3 region has the DNA TGTGCCAGCAGCTTAGTGGGGGGCCCCTCGAACACTGAAGCTTTCTTT. Supplemented by reference TRBV7-2 and TRBJ1-1, the full variable domain reads GAGVSQSPSNKVTEKGKDVELRCDPISGHTALYWYRQSLGQGLEFLIYFQGNSAPDKSGLPSDRFSAERTGGSVSTLTIQRTQQEDSAVYLCASSLVGGPSNTEAFFGQGTRLTVV.